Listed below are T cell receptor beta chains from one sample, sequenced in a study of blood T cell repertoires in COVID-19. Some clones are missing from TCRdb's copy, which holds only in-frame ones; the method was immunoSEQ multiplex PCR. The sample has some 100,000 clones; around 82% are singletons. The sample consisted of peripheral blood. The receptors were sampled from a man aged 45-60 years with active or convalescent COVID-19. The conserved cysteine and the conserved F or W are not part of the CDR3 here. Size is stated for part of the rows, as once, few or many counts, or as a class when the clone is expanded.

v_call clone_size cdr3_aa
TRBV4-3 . ASSQATGGFDIQY
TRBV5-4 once ASSLEATSRSRVEQF
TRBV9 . ASSEGESTNEKLF
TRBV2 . ASRNGGVNEQF
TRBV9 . ASSSGGQSYGYT
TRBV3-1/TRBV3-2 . ASSQDSGDLGNQPQH
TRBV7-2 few ASSLGGITYNEQF
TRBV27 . ASSGGTGLNTEAF
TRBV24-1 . APWFGGDNQPQH
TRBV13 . ASSPRGAPDTQY
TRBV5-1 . ASSLDGDEQF
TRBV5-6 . ASSRGTPNTGELF
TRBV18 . ASSPPQQGAYNEQF
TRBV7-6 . ASSLGDRGLSYNEQF
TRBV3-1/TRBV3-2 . ASSQDGPGELF
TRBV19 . ASSILLTGGTGELF
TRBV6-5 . ASSMTGPSNQPQH
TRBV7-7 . ASSTTGADTQY
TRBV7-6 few ASSLSPNRGETQY
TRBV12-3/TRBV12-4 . ASSLRGYGYT
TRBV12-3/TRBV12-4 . ASSLWGGNGYT
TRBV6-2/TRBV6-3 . ASSYDRGNSPLH
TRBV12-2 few ASRLSTGTGGWNQPQH
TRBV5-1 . ASSTDRGNEKLF
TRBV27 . ASRTGGGLTDTQY
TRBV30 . AWAIQGHQETQY
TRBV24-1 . ATSDWTSGYNEQF
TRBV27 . ASSSGPSWVLNYGYT
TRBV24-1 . ATSDLVRDYGYT
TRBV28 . ASSSGPGDLVYGYT
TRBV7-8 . ASSLADWTGLGSPLH
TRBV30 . AWRITGPRETQY
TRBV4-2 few ASSPPGSGGAVEQF
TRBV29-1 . SVEVEGANSPLH
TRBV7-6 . ASSSGLAGRTDTQY
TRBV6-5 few ASRGIARVETQY
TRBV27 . ASSPGQSWAGELF
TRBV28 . ASSLFAGSSYNSPLH
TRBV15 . ATSRVATSGGANEQF
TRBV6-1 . ASSEGLGAGGETQY
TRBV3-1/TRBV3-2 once ASSQDFTASGVDTQY
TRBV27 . ASKSATNEKLF
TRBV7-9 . ASSLGYDRGGNTIY
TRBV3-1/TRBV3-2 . ASSQDMRGGNNEQF
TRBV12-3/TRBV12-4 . ASSLAGRTEAF
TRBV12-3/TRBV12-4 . ASTTEGYYEQY
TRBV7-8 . ASSPRTGGSYNSPLH
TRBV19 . ASSKFGTDSNQPQH
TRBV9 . AIKLAGGPDTQY
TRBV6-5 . ASSYSSGGAGNEQF